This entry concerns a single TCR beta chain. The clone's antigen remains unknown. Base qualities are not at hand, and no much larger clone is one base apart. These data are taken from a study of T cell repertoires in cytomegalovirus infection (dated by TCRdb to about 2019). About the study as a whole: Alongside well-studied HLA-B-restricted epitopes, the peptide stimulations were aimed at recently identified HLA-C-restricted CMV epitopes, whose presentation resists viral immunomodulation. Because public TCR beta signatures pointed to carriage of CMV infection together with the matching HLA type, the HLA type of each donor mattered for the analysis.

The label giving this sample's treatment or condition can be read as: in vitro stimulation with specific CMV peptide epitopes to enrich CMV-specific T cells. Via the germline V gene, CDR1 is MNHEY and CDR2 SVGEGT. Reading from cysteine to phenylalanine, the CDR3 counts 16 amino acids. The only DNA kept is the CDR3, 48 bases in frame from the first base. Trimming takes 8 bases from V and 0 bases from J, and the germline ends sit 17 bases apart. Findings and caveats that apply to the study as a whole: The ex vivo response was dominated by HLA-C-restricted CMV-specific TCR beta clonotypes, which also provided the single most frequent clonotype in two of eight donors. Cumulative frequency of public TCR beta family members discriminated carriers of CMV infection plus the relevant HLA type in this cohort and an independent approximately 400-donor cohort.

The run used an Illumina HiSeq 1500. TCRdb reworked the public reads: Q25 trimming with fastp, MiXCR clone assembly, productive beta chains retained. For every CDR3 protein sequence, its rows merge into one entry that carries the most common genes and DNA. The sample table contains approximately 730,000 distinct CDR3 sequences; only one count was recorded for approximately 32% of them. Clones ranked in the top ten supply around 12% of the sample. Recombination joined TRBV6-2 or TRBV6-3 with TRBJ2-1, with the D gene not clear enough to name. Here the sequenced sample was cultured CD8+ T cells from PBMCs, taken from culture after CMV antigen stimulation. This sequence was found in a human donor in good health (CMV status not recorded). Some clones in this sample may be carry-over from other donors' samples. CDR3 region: CASRQYSSSSYNEQFF. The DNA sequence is TGTGCCAGCCGCCAGTATAGCTCGAGCTCCTACAATGAGCAGTTCTTC.